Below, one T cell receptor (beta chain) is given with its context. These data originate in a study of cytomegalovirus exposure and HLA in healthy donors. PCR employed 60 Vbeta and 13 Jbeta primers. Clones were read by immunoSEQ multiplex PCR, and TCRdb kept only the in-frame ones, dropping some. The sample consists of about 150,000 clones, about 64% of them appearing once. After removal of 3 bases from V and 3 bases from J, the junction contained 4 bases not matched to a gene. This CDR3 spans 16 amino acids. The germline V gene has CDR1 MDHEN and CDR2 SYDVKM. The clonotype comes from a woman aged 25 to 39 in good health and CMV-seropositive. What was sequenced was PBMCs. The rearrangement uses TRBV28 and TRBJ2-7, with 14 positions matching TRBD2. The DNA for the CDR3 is TGTGCCAGCAGTTTTCCGGGACTAGCGGGAGACTACGAGCAGTACTTC. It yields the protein CASSFPGLAGDYEQYF.